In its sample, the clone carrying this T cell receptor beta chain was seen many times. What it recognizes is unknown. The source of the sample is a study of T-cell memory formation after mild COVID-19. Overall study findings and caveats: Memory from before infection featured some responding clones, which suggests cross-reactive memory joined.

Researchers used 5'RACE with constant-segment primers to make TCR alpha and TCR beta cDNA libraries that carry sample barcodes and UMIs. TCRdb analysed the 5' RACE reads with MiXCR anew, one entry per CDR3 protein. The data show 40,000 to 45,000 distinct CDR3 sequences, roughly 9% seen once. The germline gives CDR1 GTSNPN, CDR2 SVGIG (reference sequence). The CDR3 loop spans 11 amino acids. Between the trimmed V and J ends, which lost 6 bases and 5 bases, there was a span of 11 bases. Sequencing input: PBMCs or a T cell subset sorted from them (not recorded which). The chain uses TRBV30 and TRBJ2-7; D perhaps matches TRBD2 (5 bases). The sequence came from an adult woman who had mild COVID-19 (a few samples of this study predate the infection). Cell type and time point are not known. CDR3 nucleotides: TGTGCCTGTGGGCGGGCACACGAGCAGTACTTC. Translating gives CACGRAHEQYF.